This is a list of T cell receptor beta chains from one sample in a study of T cell responses to AZD1222 COVID-19 vaccine. Generated by immunoSEQ multiplex PCR, the TCRdb table keeps only in-frame clones and is missing some. The sample carries 120,000 to 150,000 clones, about 92% recorded once. The sequencing used peripheral blood, collected on day 0 of AZD1222 vaccination. These receptors were taken from an adult in good health. Both conserved end residues are part of each CDR3. The D gene is left open where the match is weak. The size of a clone is reported for some rows only, either as once, few or many, or as a class for expanded clones.

J | V | size | D | DNA | CDR3
TRBJ1-1 | TRBV18 | . | TRBD1 | TGTGCCAGCTCCAACACATTAACACAGGGGCCTGAAGCTTTCTTT | CASSNTLTQGPEAFF
TRBJ2-7 | TRBV5-1 | . | TRBD1 | TGCGCCAGCAGCAAAGGGGGACAGAGCTACGAGCAGTACTTC | CASSKGGQSYEQYF
TRBJ2-1 | TRBV28 | once | TRBD2 | TGTGCCAGCAGTTTTCTGACCGGGAGGGCGGGCAATGAGCAGTTCTTC | CASSFLTGRAGNEQFF
TRBJ1-3 | TRBV7-9 | . | . | TGTGCCAGCAGCTTAGAACTTGGTCTTTTCTCTGGAAACACCATATATTTT | CASSLELGLFSGNTIYF
TRBJ2-7 | TRBV4-2 | . | . | TGTGCCAGCAGCCCCGGTAGGACGGGATCCTCCTACGAGCAGTACTTC | CASSPGRTGSSYEQYF
TRBJ1-5 | TRBV12-5 | . | . | TGTGCTAGTGTTTGGGGCAGCTCGAATCAGCCCCAGCATTTT | CASVWGSSNQPQHF
TRBJ2-3 | TRBV24-1 | . | TRBD2 | TGTGCCACCAGCGAGGCGAGCGGGAGTAGCACAGATACGCAGTATTTT | CATSEASGSSTDTQYF
TRBJ2-7 | TRBV5-4 | . | . | TGTGCCAGCAGCTTGGTAGGATCTAGAATATACGAGCAGTACTTC | CASSLVGSRIYEQYF
TRBJ2-3 | TRBV3-1/TRBV3-2 | . | . | TGTGCCAGCAGTCGGAGTCCCGGGCCCACAGATACGCAGTATTTT | CASSRSPGPTDTQYF
TRBJ1-2 | TRBV6-5 | once | . | TGTGCCAGCAGTTCCGGAGGGGCGGGCTATGGCTACACCTTC | CASSSGGAGYGYTF
TRBJ1-1 | TRBV25-1 | . | . | TGTGCCAGCAGTGAATCTTTCGGTGCTGAAGCTTTCTTT | CASSESFGAEAFF
TRBJ1-6 | TRBV28 | . | TRBD1 | TGTGCCAGCAGCCTAACCGGGACAGCTAATTCACCCCTCCACTTT | CASSLTGTANSPLHF
TRBJ2-3 | TRBV19 | . | . | TGTGCCAGTAGTAAATCCCCCGCCCACCGTACGCAGTATTTT | CASSKSPAHRTQYF
TRBJ2-7 | TRBV6-6 | . | TRBD2 | TGTGCCAGCAGTTCATCCTCTAGCGGGAGTGGGTACGAGCAGTACTTC | CASSSSSSGSGYEQYF
TRBJ2-7 | TRBV27 | . | TRBD2 | TGTGCCAGCAGCCGATCAGGACTAGCGGGTCCTCCGGGCTCCTACGAGCAGTACTTC | CASSRSGLAGPPGSYEQYF
TRBJ2-4 | TRBV11-3 | . | . | TGTGCCAGCAGCTTAGATCCAGGGTCGGACATTCAGTACTTC | CASSLDPGSDIQYF
TRBJ1-5 | TRBV7-8 | . | . | TGTGCCAGCAGCTTAGCGGCAGGGGATAGCAATCAGCCCCAGCATTTT | CASSLAAGDSNQPQHF
TRBJ2-1 | TRBV7-8 | . | TRBD2 | TGTGCCAGCAGCCCGCGGGTAGCGGGAATGAATGAGCAGTTCTTC | CASSPRVAGMNEQFF
TRBJ2-2 | TRBV7-7 | . | TRBD1 | TGTGCCAGCAGCTCGGACAGGGTTGACACCGGGGAGCTGTTTTTT | CASSSDRVDTGELFF
TRBJ1-2 | TRBV5-5 | once | . | TGTGCCAGCAGCTTTCTCTTACAAACTAGTACTAACTATGGCTACACCTTC | CASSFLLQTSTNYGYTF
TRBJ1-2 | TRBV10-3 | . | TRBD1 | TGTGCCATATTTGGGGACAGAACTAACTATGGCTACACCTTC | CAIFGDRTNYGYTF
TRBJ1-1 | TRBV29-1 | . | . | TGCAGCGTGACCGGACTGAGTTCGAACACTGAAGCTTTCTTT | CSVTGLSSNTEAFF
TRBJ2-5 | TRBV30 | . | TRBD1 | TGTGCCTGGGGGACAGGGGGCACAGAAGAGACCCAGTACTTC | CAWGTGGTEETQYF
TRBJ1-5 | TRBV27 | . | . | TGTGCCAGCAGTTTAGCGGGTTATAGCAATCAGCCCCAGCATTTT | CASSLAGYSNQPQHF
TRBJ1-1 | TRBV4-2 | . | . | TGTGCCAGCAGCCAAGATTCGGGAGGGCCTGAAGCTTTCTTT | CASSQDSGGPEAFF
TRBJ1-2 | TRBV7-8 | . | . | TGTGCCAGCACCCAAGACGCCCCGGGAGGCTACACCTTC | CASTQDAPGGYTF
TRBJ1-1 | TRBV14 | . | . | TGTGCCAGCAGCCAAGTGCGGAGGAACACTGAAGCTTTCTTT | CASSQVRRNTEAFF
TRBJ2-7 | TRBV7-8 | . | TRBD2 | TGTGCCAGCAGCTCGACTAGCGGGAGGGCGAGCGAGCAGTACTTC | CASSSTSGRASEQYF
TRBJ1-5 | TRBV30 | . | . | TGTGCCTGGAGTGCTCGGGGTTTCGATCAGCCCCAGCATTTT | CAWSARGFDQPQHF
TRBJ1-2 | TRBV30 | . | TRBD1 | TGTGCCTGGAGCCGGGACAGGGGTGGATATGGCTACACCTTC | CAWSRDRGGYGYTF
TRBJ2-4 | TRBV2 | once | . | TGTGCCAGCAGTGCCGGGACAAGCAAAAACATTCAGTACTTC | CASSAGTSKNIQYF
TRBJ1-2 | TRBV29-1 | . | . | TGCAGTGATCGGGGGGACGCCTATGGCTACACCTTC | CSDRGDAYGYTF
TRBJ2-7 | TRBV29-1 | . | TRBD2 | TGCAGCGTTGAAGTTATAGCGGGAGGAGGCGAGCAGTACTTC | CSVEVIAGGGEQYF
TRBJ2-3 | TRBV5-8 | . | TRBD2 | TGTGCCAGCAGCTTGGAAGCGGGAGTTGATACGCAGTATTTT | CASSLEAGVDTQYF
TRBJ1-6 | TRBV7-9 | . | . | TGTGCCAGCAGCCCTGGCGGGGAGAGCTCCTATAATTCACCCCTCCACTTT | CASSPGGESSYNSPLHF
TRBJ1-1 | TRBV12-3/TRBV12-4 | . | . | TGTGCCAGCAGTTTAGCCGGTTACACTGAAGCTTTCTTT | CASSLAGYTEAFF
TRBJ1-2 | TRBV7-8 | . | . | TGTGCCAGCAGCTTACCGGGGAGTAACTATGGCTACACCTTC | CASSLPGSNYGYTF
TRBJ1-4 | TRBV6-2/TRBV6-3 | . | . | TGTGCCAGCAGCTCCACCCCGGGGGGGGAAAAACTGTTTTTT | CASSSTPGGEKLFF